The rows below give T cell receptor beta chains drawn from one sample of a study of blood T cell repertoires in COVID-19. TCRdb's copy holds only in-frame clones and misses some; the assay was immunoSEQ multiplex PCR. The sample has 470,000 or so clones; 70% to 90% are singletons. The sequencing input was peripheral blood. Receptor source: a human donor in a cohort sampled during active COVID-19. Each CDR3 is given with its conserved first and last residue. D genes are given only for firm matches.

TRBJ2-3,15,NA,TRBV6-5,CASILLQQTTDTQYF
TRBJ2-5,14,TRBD1,TRBV9,CASSNQGARETQYF
TRBJ1-3,14,NA,TRBV7-9,CASSPWDKRNTIYF
TRBJ2-1,13,NA,TRBV5-8,CASSLDTYNEQFF
TRBJ1-2,15,NA,TRBV30,CAWNVWGGQRYGYTF
TRBJ2-1,15,TRBD2,TRBV19,CASSILAGVNNEQFF
TRBJ2-2,16,NA,TRBV19,CASSPAPAGPTGELFF
TRBJ2-3,14,NA,TRBV27,CASSQRTYTDTQYF
TRBJ1-1,14,NA,TRBV15,CATSRDRRRVGAFF
TRBJ1-2,12,NA,TRBV5-1,CASSSRASGYTF
TRBJ2-3,16,NA,TRBV9,CASSVGEGVWSDTQYF
TRBJ2-2,16,NA,TRBV7-9,CASSPIGARNTGELFF